This TCR beta chain emerged from a study of shared T cell receptors in the human thymus. There are 15 residues in the CDR3. The V gene's germline CDR1 is SGHDT and CDR2 YYEEEE. After removal of 4 bases from V and 5 bases from J, the junction contained 9 bases not matched to a gene. This clone is a singleton in its sample. Libraries were prepared by immunoSEQ multiplex PCR; TCRdb keeps only in-frame clonotypes and omits some of them. In the table there are roughly 700,000 clones, 85% to 90% of which are singletons. This same sample was also taken into another study, of human thymus T cells.

The chain recombines TRBV5-6 with TRBJ2-7; TRBD2 agrees at 10 bases. The TCR sequence derives from a boy in the first two years of life with a congenital heart defect. The sequencing sample was made of thymocytes. The CDR3 sequence: CASSRREREGHEQYF. The CDR3 bases are TGTGCCAGCAGCCGGCGTGAGCGGGAGGGCCACGAGCAGTACTTC.